This TCR beta chain came from a study of blood T cell repertoires in COVID-19. About the study: Samples of COVID-19 (acute and convalescent) were obtained from the United States, Italy and Spain. In each case, the material was cDNA or gDNA derived from T cells, B-cell-depleted T cells, or PBMCs.

How the authors handled the data: It was from reference gene primer amplification that nucleated cell counts were estimated. Assay: immunoSEQ multiplex PCR; the TCRdb copy retains only in-frame clones and omits some. For V, J and clone size, that table is used; D and trimming come from the DNA. Of roughly 120,000 clones listed, 80% are singletons. V gave up 2 bases and J gave up 6 bases; unmatched junction bases: 7. This CDR3 spans 15 amino acids. Germline V gene data show CDR1 as MDHEN and CDR2 as SYDVKM. Sequenced material: peripheral blood. This receptor was taken from a man in his 70s with acute or convalescent COVID-19. The rearrangement uses TRBV28 and TRBJ1-2, with 9 nucleotides matching TRBD1. The CDR3 coding sequence is TGTGCCAGCAGTTTACCGGACAGGGGAAGGGATGGCTACACCTTC. This encodes CASSLPDRGRDGYTF.